Following are 10 T cell receptor beta chains from one sample sequenced in a study of a mutant IDH1 vaccine in newly diagnosed glioma. Time point defined: week 23, last vaccination. All doses held 300 ug of mutant IDH1 20-mer peptide, with topical imiquimod. Assay: immunoSEQ multiplex PCR; the TCRdb copy retains only in-frame clones and omits some. The sample yields about 54,000 clones, 85% to 90% seen once. For these receptors, no antigen is known. Sequencing used PBMCs, obtained from a glioma patient whose treatment included an IDH1 peptide vaccine. These receptors all stem from a middle-aged man with glioma.

This clone was recorded once. CDR3 bases: TGTGCCAGCAGCCAAGGGATACGACTAGCGGGTCACAATGAGCAGTTCTTC. Protein product: CASSQGIRLAGHNEQFF. J is TRBJ2-1 and V is TRBV4-2; TRBD2 aligns across 10 bases. The CDR3 runs to 17 residues. The V segment lost 1 base and the J segment 5 bases; nucleotides outside the gene matches: 8. CDR1 is LGHNA and CDR2 is YNFKEQ in the germline V gene.

Remarks on this clone: At one boundary the junction diverges from the germline segment, which might be a read error. V gene TRBV2 combines with J gene TRBJ2-2; D not certain. This CDR3 has 13 residues. Germline CDR1 and CDR2: SNHLY and FYNNEI. DNA of the CDR3: TGTGCCAGCAGAGAAGCGAACACCGGGGAGCTGTTTTTT. This codes for CASREANTGELFF. The full variable domain, its missing parts supplied by reference TRBV2 and TRBJ2-2, is EPEVTQTPSHQVTQMGQEVILRCVPISNHLYFYWYRQILGQKVEFLVSFYNNEISEKSEIFDDQFSVERPDGSNFTLKIRSTKLEDSAMYFCASREANTGELFFGEGSRLTVL.

A few counts support this clone. The rearrangement uses TRBV6-4 and TRBJ2-3, with a weak D call TRBD1 (6 bases). The V gene lost 2 bases and the J gene lost 1 base, with 13 bases spanning the gap. The germline gives CDR1 MRHNA, CDR2 SNTAGT. The CDR3 contains 16 residues. The CDR3 DNA reads as TGTGCCAGCAGTGACGGCAGGGGCACGGGCACAGATACGCAGTATTTT. Its protein product is CASSDGRGTGTDTQYF.

This chain joins TRBV5-1 and TRBJ1-2; no firm D call. Germline CDR1 and CDR2: SGHRS and YFSETQ. CDR3 size: 17 residues. Trimming left V 0 bases short and J 1 base short, with 16 bases between. CDR3 loop: CASSLGISGGSNYGYTF. As DNA, the CDR3 is TGCGCCAGCAGCTTGGGCATTTCCGGCGGGAGTAACTATGGCTACACCTTC.

The chain recombines TRBV5-8 with TRBJ1-5; D is ambiguous. With 2 bases removed from V and 6 bases from J, the gap between germline ends came to 6 bases. Germline CDR1 SGHTS, CDR2 YDEGEE. The CDR3 runs to 12 residues. As DNA, the CDR3 is TGTGCCAGCAGCTTACATCTTCAGCCCCAGCATTTT. Translation: CASSLHLQPQHF.

The J gene is TRBJ2-3, the V gene TRBV6-5, with a tentative D call TRBD2 (5 bases). The ends were cut back, 0 bases at V and 3 bases at J, with 10 bases in the middle. CDR1 is MNHEY, CDR2 SVGAGI, per germline. There are 15 residues in the CDR3. The CDR3 sequence: CASSYSILGTDTQYF. As DNA, the CDR3 is TGTGCCAGCAGTTACTCGATACTAGGTACAGATACGCAGTATTTT.

This clone was counted once. This rearrangement joins TRBV5-1 to TRBJ2-4; D is perhaps TRBD1 (5 bases). Germline values: CDR1 SGHRS, CDR2 YFSETQ. Deletions cut 1 base from V and 6 bases from J, with 8 bases between. CDR3 length equals 13 residues. The CDR3 spells CASSLTGLNIQYF. CDR3 coding DNA: TGCGCCAGCAGCTTGACAGGCTTAAACATTCAGTACTTC.

This chain uses TRBV6-1 with TRBJ2-7; D remains ambiguous. The CDR3 runs to 15 residues. With 5 bases removed from V and 3 bases from J, the gap between germline ends came to 17 bases. Per germline, CDR1 MNHNS and CDR2 SASEGT. The CDR3 protein is CASSQLFWGNYEQYF. The CDR3 nucleotides read TGTGCCAGCAGTCAATTATTCTGGGGTAACTACGAGCAGTACTTC.

The rearrangement joins TRBV18 to TRBJ2-2; D remains ambiguous. Germline CDR1 and CDR2: KGHSH and LQKENI. Trimming left V 1 base short and J 5 bases short, with 2 bases between. The CDR3 extends over 12 amino acids. Here the CDR3 reads CASSPLTGELFF. The CDR3 nucleotides read TGTGCCAGCTCACCACTTACCGGGGAGCTGTTTTTT. The full variable domain, its missing parts supplied by reference TRBV18 and TRBJ2-2, is NAGVMQNPRHLVRRRGQEARLRCSPMKGHSHVYWYRQLPEEGLKFMVYLQKENIIDESGMPKERFSAEFPKEGPSILRIQQVVRGDSAAYFCASSPLTGELFFGEGSRLTVL.

For the CDR3, the DNA is TGTGCCAGCAGCTATAGCGGGAGGGCCCATGAGCAGTTCTTC. It codes for CASSYSGRAHEQFF. The chain recombines TRBV5-4 with TRBJ2-1; 11 nucleotides agree with TRBD2. CDR3 length: 14 amino acids. Per germline, CDR1 SGHNT and CDR2 YYREEE (reference sequence). V shed 3 bases and J 8 bases; nucleotides not matched to a gene: 4. Supplemented by reference TRBV5-4 and TRBJ2-1, the full variable domain reads ETGVTQSPTHLIKTRGQQVTLRCSSQSGHNTVSWYQQALGQGPQFIFQYYREEENGRGNFPPRFSGLQFPNYSSELNVNALELDDSALYLCASSYSGRAHEQFFGPGTRLTVL.